The 26 T cell receptor beta chains in this list originate from one sample, sequenced in a study of cytomegalovirus exposure and HLA in healthy donors. The PCR was carried out with 60 Vbeta primers and 13 Jbeta primers. TCRdb's table, derived via immunoSEQ multiplex PCR, lists solely in-frame clones and lacks some. The sample holds under 150,000 clones, roughly 8.8% seen once. Specimen: PBMCs. Every receptor here comes from a woman in her 40s in good health and CMV-seropositive.

The V and J genes are TRBV29-1 and TRBJ1-2; 9 bases are a match to TRBD1. Unmatched junction bases numbered 5, after V lost 7 bases and J lost 8 bases. There are 11 residues in the CDR3. In germline, CDR1 is SQVTM, CDR2 ANQGSEA. CDR3 bases: TGCAGCGGGGGACAGGGCACGGGCTACACCTTC. Its translation is CSGGQGTGYTF.

This clone has only a few counts. The chain links TRBV7-2 to TRBJ2-7; 7 bases map to TRBD1. This CDR3 comprises 12 residues. Germline values: CDR1 SGHTA, CDR2 FQGNSA. Trimming took 3 bases from V and 6 from J; bases not matched to a gene: 2. The CDR3 reads CASSFTGAEQYF. The DNA for the CDR3 is TGTGCCAGCAGCTTCACAGGGGCCGAGCAGTACTTC.

This clone was seen a few times. This chain links TRBV19 with TRBJ1-1; unclear D gene. Deletions cut 3 bases from V and 0 bases from J, with 8 bases between. Germline V gene sequence: CDR1 LNHDA, CDR2 SQIVND (reference sequence). CDR3 length equals 14 residues. CDR3 DNA: TGTGCCAGTAGTATGACTCTCATGAACACTGAAGCTTTCTTT. Translating gives CASSMTLMNTEAFF.

V is TRBV19 and J is TRBJ2-2, with TRBD1 as a possible D gene (6 bases). The CDR3 is 16 residues long. The V end was cut by 4 bases, the J end by 3 bases, with 15 bases between. CDR1 and CDR2 from the germline V gene are LNHDA and SQIVND (reference sequence). CDR3 in amino acids: CASSRNRVLDTGELFF. In DNA form, the CDR3 reads TGTGCCAGTAGTAGGAACAGGGTCTTAGACACCGGGGAGCTGTTTTTT.

This clone appeared a few times. The genes are TRBV6-1 and TRBJ1-1; the match to TRBD1 covers 8 bases. The V gene end was trimmed by 5 bases and the J gene end by 3 bases; junction bases not matched to a gene: 8. CDR3 length: 15 amino acids. From germline, CDR1 is MNHNS and CDR2 SASEGT. The CDR3 here is CASSKFQGADTEAFF. CDR3 coding DNA: TGTGCCAGCAGTAAGTTCCAGGGGGCTGACACTGAAGCTTTCTTT.

The rearrangement joins TRBV11-3 to TRBJ2-3, with unresolved D. With 2 bases removed from V and 1 base from J, the gap between germline ends came to 4 bases. Germline loops: CDR1 SGHNT, CDR2 YENEEA. This CDR3 has 13 amino acids. The DNA for the CDR3 is TGTGCCAGCAGCTTAACAGGCACAGATACGCAGTATTTT. This translates into CASSLTGTDTQYF. Full variable domain (missing parts from reference TRBV11-3 and TRBJ2-3): EAGVVQSPRYKIIEKKQPVAFWCNPISGHNTLYWYLQNLGQGPELLIRYENEEAVDDSQLPKDRFSAERLKGVDSTLKIQPAELGDSAVYLCASSLTGTDTQYFGPGTRLTVL.

The chain links TRBV25-1 to TRBJ1-1; tentatively, D is TRBD1 (5 bases). The CDR3 covers 14 residues. Germline CDR1 and CDR2: MGHDK and SYGVNS. V lost 0 bases, J lost 7 bases, and 12 bases lay in between. The CDR3 nucleotides read TGTGCCAGCAGTGAATATACCCAGGGCTTTGAAGCTTTCTTT. Residues: CASSEYTQGFEAFF.

On this clone: Within the sample, other DNA sequences also encode this same CDR3. The CDR3 sequence: CASTGLRNTGELFF. The CDR3 nucleotides read TGTGCCAGCACAGGACTGAGGAACACCGGGGAGCTGTTTTTT. This sequence joins TRBV2 and TRBJ2-2, with D possibly TRBD2 on 5 matching bases. Germline CDR1 and CDR2: SNHLY and FYNNEI. This CDR3 region has 14 residues. V was pared by 7 bases and J by 1 base, with 10 bases between.

The chain combines TRBV4-1 with TRBJ1-1; no firm D call. Trimming removed 4 bases from V and 1 base from J, with 7 bases in between. CDR3 length: 13 residues. CDR1 MGHRA and CDR2 YSYEKL come from the germline V gene. The CDR3 DNA reads as TGCGCCAGCAGCCCCCGGGAGAACACTGAAGCTTTCTTT. The encoded protein is CASSPRENTEAFF.

The CDR3 here is CASSLNPPGQGGNTEAFF. CDR3 nucleotides: TGCGCCAGCAGCTTGAATCCTCCGGGACAGGGGGGGAACACTGAAGCTTTCTTT. This chain links TRBV5-1 with TRBJ1-1, with 11 positions matching TRBD1. Germline V gives CDR1 SGHRS, CDR2 YFSETQ. The V segment lost 1 base and the J segment 1 base; nucleotides outside the gene matches: 9. This CDR3 has 18 residues.

This clone has just a few counts. The V call is TRBV6-1, the J call TRBJ2-7, with D possibly TRBD1 on 5 matching bases. The CDR3 covers 14 residues. Germline V CDR1 and CDR2: MNHNS, SASEGT. V dropped 1 base and J dropped 0 bases, with 7 bases sitting between them. In DNA form, the CDR3 reads TGTGCCAGCAGTGAAGGGACATTCTCCTACGAGCAGTACTTC. Protein sequence: CASSEGTFSYEQYF.

The chain has TRBV6-1 and TRBJ1-6; D is unresolved. The CDR3 covers 16 residues. The germline gives CDR1 MNHNS, CDR2 SASEGT. V was shortened by 2 bases and J by 0 bases, with 8 bases between the two germline ends. CDR3 in amino acids: CASSEKRSSYNSPLHF. The CDR3 DNA reads as TGTGCCAGCAGTGAAAAGAGGAGCTCCTATAATTCACCCCTCCACTTT.

This chain uses TRBV5-1 with TRBJ2-7, with D maybe TRBD2 (5 bases). Trimming pared 4 bases from V and 3 bases from J, leaving 14 bases between. Looked up from germline, CDR1 is SGHRS and CDR2 is YFSETQ. The CDR3 loop spans 14 amino acids. DNA for the CDR3: TGCGCCAGCAGCATTGGACTTTCTGACTACGAGCAGTACTTC. This codes for CASSIGLSDYEQYF. Supplemented by reference TRBV5-1 and TRBJ2-7, the full variable domain reads KAGVTQTPRYLIKTRGQQVTLSCSPISGHRSVSWYQQTPGQGLQFLFEYFSETQRNKGNFPGRFSGRQFSNSRSEMNVSTLELGDSALYLCASSIGLSDYEQYFGPGTRLTVT.

This clone was picked up a small number of times. The chain combines TRBV5-1 with TRBJ1-6, with TRBD1 as a possible D gene (5 bases). The V and J ends lost 2 bases and 10 bases respectively, with 10 bases between them. Germline CDR1 reads SGHRS; CDR2 reads YFSETQ. The CDR3 consists of 13 residues. The CDR3 nucleotides read TGCGCCAGCAGCTTTTCGGGACTATCACCCCTCCACTTT. Amino acid sequence: CASSFSGLSPLHF.

In this sample, this clone turned up a few times. The chain employs TRBV19 and TRBJ1-2; perhaps TRBD1 as D (6 bases). The CDR3 has 13 residues. Trimming cost V 6 bases and J 5 bases, with 13 bases left between them. The germline V gene encodes CDR1 LNHDA and CDR2 SQIVND (reference sequence). CDR3 DNA: TGTGCCAGTAGGAAGAGGGACATTTATGGCTACACCTTC. The encoded protein is CASRKRDIYGYTF. Filled out from reference TRBV19 and TRBJ1-2, the complete variable domain reads DGGITQSPKYLFRKEGQNVTLSCEQNLNHDAMYWYRQDPGQGLRLIYYSQIVNDFQKGDIAEGYSVSREKKESFPLTVTSAQKNPTAFYLCASRKRDIYGYTFGSGTRLTVV.

The chain employs TRBV7-2 and TRBJ1-2; a weak D match, TRBD1 (5 bases). CDR3 length: 13 amino acids. Germline values: CDR1 SGHTA, CDR2 FQGNSA. Deletions cut 2 bases from V and 4 bases from J, with 8 bases between. The CDR3 protein is CASSLLGVYGYTF. In DNA form, the CDR3 reads TGTGCCAGCAGCTTACTAGGGGTCTATGGCTACACCTTC. Combining the CDR3 with reference TRBV7-2 and TRBJ1-2 gives the whole variable domain GAGVSQSPSNKVTEKGKDVELRCDPISGHTALYWYRQSLGQGLEFLIYFQGNSAPDKSGLPSDRFSAERTGGSVSTLTIQRTQQEDSAVYLCASSLLGVYGYTFGSGTRLTVV.

This clone was recorded only once. The chain couples TRBV19 to TRBJ1-6; the D gene is possibly TRBD1 (5 bases). Germline loops: CDR1 LNHDA, CDR2 SQIVND (reference sequence). The CDR3 consists of 17 residues. V was trimmed by 6 bases and J by 10 bases, leaving 25 bases between them. The CDR3 region has the DNA TGTGCCAGTAGCCAGGGAGGGGTTGGGACCCAGAGGTCACCCCTCCACTTT. It is translated as CASSQGGVGTQRSPLHF. Looking up the rest from reference TRBV19 and TRBJ1-6 gives the full variable domain: DGGITQSPKYLFRKEGQNVTLSCEQNLNHDAMYWYRQDPGQGLRLIYYSQIVNDFQKGDIAEGYSVSREKKESFPLTVTSAQKNPTAFYLCASSQGGVGTQRSPLHFGNGTRLTVT.

The chain is built from TRBV5-8 and TRBJ1-2; D might be TRBD1 (5 bases). The CDR3 covers 14 residues. The V end was cut by 3 bases, the J end by 4 bases, with 13 bases between. Germline V gene sequence: CDR1 SGHTS, CDR2 YDEGEE. CDR3 amino acids: CASSSLDRFYGYTF. The CDR3 nucleotides read TGTGCCAGCAGCTCGTTAGACAGATTCTATGGCTACACCTTC.

For the CDR3, the DNA is TGTGCCAGTAGTAGGGGGGGCAATCAGCCCCAGCATTTT. It translates to CASSRGGNQPQHF. The V call is TRBV19, the J call TRBJ1-5, with a possible D match to TRBD1 (5 bases). V dropped 4 bases and J dropped 2 bases, with 6 bases sitting between them. Germline V gene sequence: CDR1 LNHDA, CDR2 SQIVND (reference sequence). This CDR3 has 13 residues.

The chain links TRBV6-5 to TRBJ1-4; tentatively, D is TRBD1 (6 bases). V lost 6 bases, J lost 5 bases, and 16 bases lay in between. The CDR3 runs to 15 residues. Germline lookup yields CDR1 MNHEY and CDR2 SVGAGI. In nucleotides, the CDR3 is TGTGCCAGCAGCTCCGAGGGGGGGCGGAATGAAAAACTGTTTTTT. Encoded protein: CASSSEGGRNEKLFF.

This clone was detected only a few times. The V gene is TRBV6-4, the J gene TRBJ2-3; D unclear. V was pared by 0 bases and J by 6 bases, with 7 bases between. The CDR3 contains 13 residues. Germline lookup yields CDR1 MRHNA and CDR2 SNTAGT. The CDR3 nucleotides are TGTGCCAGCAGTGACTCAATCGAGGATACGCAGTATTTT. Its protein is CASSDSIEDTQYF.

This clone was detected a few times. The chain combines TRBV18 with TRBJ2-3; possibly TRBD2 for D (6 bases). Germline CDR1 KGHSH, CDR2 LQKENI. The CDR3 extends over 17 amino acids. V lost 5 bases and J 3 bases, leaving 21 bases between the germline ends. CDR3 coding DNA: TGTGCCAGCTCAATCTCGAGGACTAATGTGGGAACAGATACGCAGTATTTT. It yields the protein CASSISRTNVGTDTQYF.

V gene TRBV15 combines with J gene TRBJ2-1, with a weak D call TRBD2 (7 bases). Germline loops: CDR1 LNHNV, CDR2 YYDKDF (reference sequence). There are 15 residues in the CDR3. V dropped 4 bases and J dropped 7 bases, with 17 bases sitting between them. CDR3 DNA sequence: TGTGCCACCAGCACCGGGGGGCCCTCAACGAATGAGCAGTTCTTC. Encoded protein: CATSTGGPSTNEQFF.

The chain recombines TRBV5-4 with TRBJ1-6; D gene uncertain. The CDR3 consists of 13 residues. Germline V lookup: CDR1 SGHNT, CDR2 YYREEE (reference sequence). V dropped 0 bases and J dropped 13 bases, with 11 bases sitting between them. The CDR3 region has the DNA TGTGCCAGCAGCTTGGGTCATTCCGGGCCCCTCCACTTT. This translates into CASSLGHSGPLHF.

This clone was seen a few times. The rearrangement joins TRBV2 to TRBJ2-2; 13 positions match TRBD2. Germline CDR1 SNHLY, CDR2 FYNNEI. The CDR3 is made up of 17 amino acids. V shed 6 bases and J 1 base; nucleotides not matched to a gene: 5. The CDR3 bases are TGTGCCAGCAGCGGACTAGCGGGGGTCGTGAACACCGGGGAGCTGTTTTTT. Amino acids: CASSGLAGVVNTGELFF. The full variable domain, with the rest looked up from reference TRBV2 and TRBJ2-2, is EPEVTQTPSHQVTQMGQEVILRCVPISNHLYFYWYRQILGQKVEFLVSFYNNEISEKSEIFDDQFSVERPDGSNFTLKIRSTKLEDSAMYFCASSGLAGVVNTGELFFGEGSRLTVL.

This clone was observed a few times. The chain carries TRBV7-8 and TRBJ2-5; 7 nucleotides agree with TRBD2. Germline V gives CDR1 SGHVS, CDR2 FQNEAQ. After removal of 5 bases from V and 5 bases from J, the junction contained 14 bases not matched to a gene. The CDR3 contains 16 residues. The CDR3 protein is CASSTLGTLGGETQYF. Written as DNA, the CDR3 is TGTGCCAGCAGCACCCTCGGGACTCTGGGGGGGGAGACCCAGTACTTC.